Sequencing of this TCR beta chain was carried out in a study of patients and donors after allogeneic stem cell transplantation. Using its own MiXCR run on the RT-PCR reads, TCRdb lists one record per CDR3 protein. The table has approximately 250,000 distinct CDR3 sequences, about 14% seen once. Sequencing used blood, either unsorted or a sorted T cell fraction (not recorded which). The sequence came from a human donor who was either an allogeneic HSCT recipient or a stem cell or donor lymphocyte infusion donor (not recorded which). It is not recorded whose cells these are; they may come from a transplant donor.

Written as DNA, the CDR3 is TGTGCCAGCAGCGTAGATTTCGGGACTAGCACGCAGTATTTT. It specifies CASSVDFGTSTQYF. The J gene is TRBJ2-3, the V gene TRBV9, with 9 bases fitting TRBD2. Germline V gene lookup returns CDR1 SGDLS and CDR2 YYNGEE. V lost 0 bases to trimming and J lost 9 bases; unmatched junction nucleotides: 5. The CDR3 sequence is 14 residues long.